This T cell receptor (beta chain) was identified during a study of blood T cell repertoires in COVID-19. Study context: Both acute and convalescent COVID-19 samples were obtained from the United States, Italy and Spain. Nucleic acid was either cDNA or gDNA, and it came from T cells, B-cell-depleted T cells, or PBMCs.

The germline V gene encodes CDR1 MGHDK and CDR2 SYGVNS. The CDR3 is 16 residues long. V lost 4 bases to trimming and J lost 2 bases, with 18 bases between them. As originally analysed: How many nucleated cells were present was estimated from reference gene primer amplification. The assay was immunoSEQ multiplex PCR, and TCRdb's table has in-frame clones only and misses some. V and J calls and clone size are given by that table; D and trimming were obtained from the DNA. The sample includes approximately 150,000 clones, roughly 78% seen only once; the top ten take roughly 15%. The sequence was collected from a human donor with acute or convalescent COVID-19. The donor label of this sample is uncertain. Material for sequencing was peripheral blood. The rearrangement uses TRBV25-1 and TRBJ2-7, with D perhaps TRBD2 (5 bases). The CDR3 protein is CASSGLREGSAYEQYF. The CDR3 nucleotides are TGTGCCAGCAGTGGCTTGAGAGAAGGTAGCGCCTACGAGCAGTACTTC.